The subject of this entry is one T cell receptor beta chain. Its antigen remains unknown. Germline V gene lookup returns CDR1 LNHDA and CDR2 SQIVND (reference sequence). CDR3 length: 17 residues. V gave up 8 bases and J gave up 2 bases; unmatched junction bases: 13. Before sequencing, viral peptide pools were used by the ViraFEST assay to expand antigen-specific CD4+ T cells. Once cultured for around 11 days, the cells underwent separation to obtain CD4+ T cells. Each participant was given two doses of one vaccine (BNT162b2 or mRNA-1273). Neither prior SARS-CoV-2 infection nor positive nucleocapsid antibodies were present in the vaccine recipients. A density of over 1.5 million PBMC per well was used; these cells were cultured with 9.5 to 10 IU/ml IL-2 and about 10 ug/ml peptides. The data originate from a study of vaccination effects on CD4 cells after COVID-19. Study overall: A median of 72 days separated the second dose and sampling.

Study findings and constraints: In vaccinees who were healthy, merely 1 out of 255 vaccine-induced clones cross-reacted with common cold coronaviruses.

The protocol was immunoSEQ multiplex PCR, while the TCRdb copy is restricted to in-frame clones and leaves out a portion. Seen here are some 30,000 clones, roughly 80% observed once, and the top ten hold roughly 15%. The sequencing here drew on CD4+ T cells from PBMCs cultured with HCoV-229E spike peptides, taken after COVID-19 vaccination. The rearrangement joins TRBV19 to TRBJ1-5, with TRBD1 matching over 9 bases. This receptor was taken from a human donor who received a COVID-19 vaccine. The DNA of the CDR3 is TGTGCCAGTCTCTCAATCGGGACAGGGAAGGGCAATCAGCCCCAGCATTTT. It yields the protein CASLSIGTGKGNQPQHF. Using reference TRBV19 and TRBJ1-5 for the parts outside the CDR3, the full variable domain is DGGITQSPKYLFRKEGQNVTLSCEQNLNHDAMYWYRQDPGQGLRLIYYSQIVNDFQKGDIAEGYSVSREKKESFPLTVTSAQKNPTAFYLCASLSIGTGKGNQPQHFGDGTRLSIL.